The TCR beta chain described here comes from a study of spatial heterogeneity in lung cancer. Study-level background: Fewer alpha-chain than beta-chain sequences were consistently detected.

TCRdb itself ran the 5' RACE reads through MiXCR, one entry per CDR3 protein. The sample lists tens of thousands of distinct CDR3 sequences, 12% seen once, with approximately 39% in the top ten. Specified time point: sample taken at primary tumor resection. The roughly 79 donors had untreated early-stage non-small cell lung cancer. Whole RNA obtained from tumor, nontumor lung or frozen PBMC underwent sequencing without sorting. Study-wide results and caveats: More often at tumor resection than at routine follow-up, ubiquitous expanded tumor TCRs were detected in the blood.

This clonotype was counted between two and nine times. Its specificity is unknown. CDR1 is SGHTA, CDR2 FQGNSA, per germline. V lost 7 bases and J 0 bases, leaving 21 bases between the germline ends. CDR3 size: 17 residues. The clonotype was recovered from a male donor with early-stage non-small cell lung cancer. The gene calls are TRBV7-2 and TRBJ1-1; TRBD1 might be the D (6 bases). Material: PBMCs, obtained at surgery. CDR3: CASTSGGAVTMNTEAFF. The CDR3 DNA follows: TGTGCCAGCACCTCCGGGGGCGCGGTTACAATGAACACTGAAGCTTTCTTT.